This T cell receptor beta chain was recorded in a study of T cell repertoires in cytomegalovirus infection. Overall study context: Indications of both CMV infection and matching HLA type were provided by public TCR beta signatures. Study observations and caveats: It was HLA-C-restricted CMV-specific TCR beta clonotypes that dominated the response ex vivo.

This clonotype appeared a few times. As yet, its antigen is unknown. The CDR3 length is 15 residues. Trimming removed 3 bases at V and 0 bases at J, with 14 bases between. Germline assignment: CDR1 DFQATT and CDR2 SNEGSKA (reference sequence). MiXCR was run by TCRdb on the reads, yielding one entry per CDR3 protein. The table lists hundreds of thousands of distinct CDR3 sequences, approximately 30% of them singletons, with approximately 14% in the top ten. The material sequenced was PBMCs. The receptor was derived from a human donor in good health (CMV status not recorded). Some clones in this sample may be carry-over from other donors' samples. The chain links TRBV20-1 to TRBJ1-1; D is perhaps TRBD1 (5 bases). CDR3 residues: CSASNSGGMNTEAFF. CDR3 DNA: TGCAGTGCTAGCAACAGCGGGGGGATGAACACTGAAGCTTTCTTT.